These 14 T cell receptor beta chains share one sample of origin, sequenced in a study of T cells in Graves' hyperthyroidism and ophthalmopathy. RNA transcripts were the template for amplifying TCR beta CDR3 regions. When the TCR CDR3 underwent first-round RT-PCR, the HTBI primer set was used. A single record per CDR3 protein comes from TCRdb applying MiXCR to the multiplex PCR reads. The repertoire includes about 770,000 distinct CDR3 sequences, around 20% of them detected once, and 15% to 20% sits in the top ten. The specimen sequenced was blood. These receptors were taken from a woman in her forties or fifties with Graves' hyperthyroidism that later progressed to Graves' ophthalmopathy.

This chain joins TRBV20-1 and TRBJ1-4; no reliable D call. Germline V gene lookup returns CDR1 DFQATT and CDR2 SNEGSKA (reference sequence). Trimming removed 3 bases from V and 5 bases from J, with 10 bases in between. The CDR3 runs 13 residues. The CDR3 nucleotides are TGCAGTGCTAGCGGCCAGAGGAATGAAAAACTGTTTTTT. This codes for CSASGQRNEKLFF.

The chain employs TRBV19 and TRBJ2-2, with D possibly being TRBD1 (5 bases). The CDR3 covers 15 residues. V was trimmed by 6 bases and J by 1 base, leaving 12 bases between them. Per germline, CDR1 LNHDA and CDR2 SQIVND (reference sequence). The CDR3 protein is CASRHMGQNTGELFF. DNA for the CDR3: TGTGCCAGTAGGCACATGGGGCAGAACACCGGGGAGCTGTTTTTT.

V is TRBV6-6 and J is TRBJ1-4; maybe TRBD1 (5 bases). Trimming took 2 bases from V and 7 from J, leaving 11 bases between them. The CDR3 spans 14 residues. Per germline, CDR1 MNHNY and CDR2 SVGAGI (reference sequence). This CDR3 is CASSYRGVSEKLFF. The CDR3 coding sequence is TGTGCCAGCAGTTACCGGGGCGTCTCTGAAAAACTGTTTTTT.

The V gene is TRBV12-3 or TRBV12-4, the J gene TRBJ2-2; 7 bases are shared with TRBD1. Trimming cost V 7 bases and J 0 bases; bases outside gene matches: 11. The CDR3 loop spans 17 amino acids. The CDR3 DNA is TGTGCCAGCAACCAAGCCCGCCAGGGGGCGAACACCGGGGAGCTGTTTTTT. Translated, it gives CASNQARQGANTGELFF.

This clonotype was seen a handful of times. This chain links TRBV7-6 with TRBJ2-3; D gene unclear. CDR1 and CDR2 (germline): SGHVS, FNYEAQ. The CDR3 has 12 amino acids. V was shortened by 5 bases and J by 6 bases, with 9 bases between the two germline ends. The CDR3 sequence is CASSHVGDTQYF. The CDR3 nucleotides are TGTGCCAGCAGCCATGTGGGGGATACGCAGTATTTT.

This clonotype was detected only a few times. J is TRBJ1-1 and V is TRBV29-1; a weak D match, TRBD1 (5 bases). V was pared by 3 bases and J by 5 bases, with 13 bases between. The CDR3 has 13 residues. CDR1 and CDR2 from the germline V gene are SQVTM and ANQGSEA. This CDR3 reads CSVDKGGGTEAFF. CDR3 nucleotide sequence: TGCAGCGTTGATAAGGGTGGGGGAACTGAAGCTTTCTTT.

The rearrangement joins TRBV12-3 or TRBV12-4 to TRBJ1-6; D is perhaps TRBD1 (5 bases). The CDR3 covers 14 residues. The germline V and J ends were trimmed by 6 bases and 5 bases, with 11 bases remaining between them. CDR3 protein: CASRGDRDNSPLHF. In nucleotides, the CDR3 is TGTGCCAGCAGGGGGGACCGAGATAATTCACCCCTCCACTTT.

This clonotype was found a few times. The CDR3 reads CACAGVGTEAFF. The CDR3 DNA reads TGTGCCTGTGCAGGGGTCGGGACTGAAGCTTTCTTT. The chain uses TRBV30 and TRBJ1-1; weak D call: TRBD1 (6 bases). Germline V gives CDR1 GTSNPN, CDR2 SVGIG (reference sequence). The CDR3 runs 12 residues. Trimming stripped 6 bases from V and 5 bases from J, with 13 bases between.

A single count supports this clonotype. It may be a read error: a sequence one base away is much more abundant. The chain carries TRBV5-1 and TRBJ1-1, with D perhaps matching TRBD1 (5 bases). This CDR3 has 15 amino acids. Germline-derived CDR1 and CDR2 are SGHRS and YFSETQ. The CDR3: CASSQYRRMDTKAFF. The CDR3 DNA follows: TGCGCCAGCAGCCAATACAGGCGAATGGACACTAAAGCTTTCTTT.

This clonotype was seen only a few times. The chain recombines TRBV19 with TRBJ2-5; D call uncertain. V lost 3 bases, J lost 1 base, and 6 bases lay in between. Germline V gene lookup returns CDR1 LNHDA and CDR2 SQIVND (reference sequence). The CDR3 loop spans 13 amino acids. For the CDR3, the DNA is TGTGCCAGTAGTATGGGTATCCAAGAGACCCAGTACTTC. This translates into CASSMGIQETQYF.

This clonotype was seen many times. The chain uses TRBV9 and TRBJ1-1, with D unclear. This CDR3 spans 14 amino acids. The germline V and J ends were trimmed by 1 base and 4 bases, with 11 bases remaining between them. Germline CDR1 is SGDLS and CDR2 is YYNGEE. In DNA form, the CDR3 reads TGTGCCAGCAGCGTACAGGCTCTGGGCACTGAAGCTTTCTTT. Encoded protein: CASSVQALGTEAFF.

This clonotype has more than one count but fewer than ten. V and J are TRBV2 and TRBJ1-3; D gene ambiguous. The germline V gene has CDR1 SNHLY and CDR2 FYNNEI. V lost 7 bases to trimming and J lost 2 bases, with 12 bases between them. The CDR3 runs to 14 residues. The CDR3 coding sequence is TGTGCCAGCATACCCTTAGCGGCTGGAAACACCATATATTTT. This gives the protein CASIPLAAGNTIYF.

This chain links TRBV19 with TRBJ1-1; D ambiguous. The ends were cut back, 7 bases at V and 11 bases at J, with 17 bases in the middle. CDR1 and CDR2 (germline): LNHDA, SQIVND (reference sequence). The CDR3 is 12 amino acids. DNA for the CDR3: TGTGCCAGTACCGATTGGACGCGGCACGCTTTCTTT. Protein product: CASTDWTRHAFF. The full variable domain, completed using reference TRBV19 and TRBJ1-1, is DGGITQSPKYLFRKEGQNVTLSCEQNLNHDAMYWYRQDPGQGLRLIYYSQIVNDFQKGDIAEGYSVSREKKESFPLTVTSAQKNPTAFYLCASTDWTRHAFFGQGTRLTVV.

This clonotype has ten or more counts. V is TRBV7-9 and J is TRBJ2-5; D is unclear. Germline V gene data show CDR1 as SEHNR and CDR2 as FQNEAQ (reference sequence). V lost 5 bases and J 2 bases, leaving 15 bases between the germline ends. CDR3 length: 15 residues. The CDR3 protein is CASSTVVNGQETQYF. In DNA form, the CDR3 reads TGTGCCAGCAGCACTGTGGTGAACGGGCAAGAGACCCAGTACTTC.